The 28 T cell receptor beta chains given below trace back to one sample, sequenced in a study of technical replicates of blood from several donors. Repertoires were generated with immunoSEQ multiplex PCR, while TCRdb's copy carries only in-frame clones and drops some. Found here are roughly 51,000 clones, approximately 92% of them singletons; the top ten hold about 4%. The specimen was PBMCs. These receptors were taken from a human donor in good health. Some clones in this sample may be carry-over from other donors' samples.

The rearrangement joins TRBV25-1 to TRBJ2-1; D perhaps matches TRBD2 (5 bases). Germline CDR1 MGHDK, CDR2 SYGVNS. The CDR3 has 15 amino acids. Trimming removed 5 bases at V and 9 bases at J, with 20 bases between. Here the CDR3 reads CASSRPSTLSGEQFF. CDR3 in DNA: TGTGCCAGCAGTAGACCTAGCACCTTGAGCGGTGAGCAGTTCTTC.

The gene calls are TRBV25-1 and TRBJ2-5; no definite D call. CDR1 and CDR2 (germline): MGHDK, SYGVNS. The ends were cut back, 5 bases at V and 5 bases at J, with 3 bases in the middle. The length of the CDR3 is 10 residues. The CDR3 DNA reads TGTGCCAGCAGTTATGAGACCCAGTACTTC. Its translation: CASSYETQYF.

V usage is TRBV14 and J usage is TRBJ2-1; maybe TRBD2 (5 bases). CDR1 and CDR2 from the germline V gene are SGHDN and FVKESK. CDR3 length equals 14 residues. Trimming took off 0 bases at V and 8 bases at J, with 11 bases between the two ends. This CDR3 reads CASSQDTGLDEQFF. DNA of the CDR3: TGTGCCAGCAGCCAAGATACGGGGTTAGATGAGCAGTTCTTC.

This chain connects TRBV5-1 to TRBJ1-4; 7 bases map to TRBD1. V gave up 0 bases and J gave up 5 bases; unmatched junction bases: 7. In germline, CDR1 is SGHRS, CDR2 YFSETQ. CDR3 length: 16 residues. CDR3: CASSLGVGQRNEKLFF. CDR3 DNA sequence: TGCGCCAGCAGCTTGGGAGTGGGACAGCGGAATGAAAAACTGTTTTTT.

The CDR3 sequence is CASSEPRTGQETQYF. DNA for the CDR3: TGTGCCAGCAGTGAACCTCGGACAGGTCAAGAGACCCAGTACTTC. J is TRBJ2-5 and V is TRBV25-1; the match to TRBD1 covers 7 bases. Germline values: CDR1 MGHDK, CDR2 SYGVNS. V was clipped by 2 bases and J by 2 bases; unmatched bases: 5. The CDR3 spans 15 residues. Looking up the rest from reference TRBV25-1 and TRBJ2-5 gives the full variable domain: EADIYQTPRYLVIGTGKKITLECSQTMGHDKMYWYQQDPGMELHLIHYSYGVNSTEKGDLSSESTVSRIRTEHFPLTLESARPSHTSQYLCASSEPRTGQETQYFGPGTRLLVL.

Turning to this clone: Other DNA variants within this sample encode the same CDR3. This chain uses TRBV6-5 with TRBJ1-1; a weak D match, TRBD1 (5 bases). The germline V gene encodes CDR1 MNHEY and CDR2 SVGAGI. Trimming cost V 2 bases and J 8 bases, with 9 bases left between them. The CDR3 runs 12 residues. The CDR3 is CASSYRGGEAFF. CDR3 sequence (DNA): TGTGCCAGCAGTTACAGGGGTGGAGAAGCTTTCTTT.

The V call is TRBV7-2, the J call TRBJ2-5; TRBD2 aligns across 8 bases. Looked up from germline, CDR1 is SGHTA and CDR2 is FQGNSA. Losses at the gene ends were 2 bases for V and 4 bases for J; bases not matched to a gene: 9. This CDR3 contains 16 residues. In nucleotides, the CDR3 is TGTGCCAGCAGCTTATTGCGGGGGGCGATGGTAGAGACCCAGTACTTC. Translating gives CASSLLRGAMVETQYF.

The table lists this clone with a few counts. The chain combines TRBV5-1 with TRBJ2-7; TRBD1 might be the D (5 bases). The V gene lost 3 bases and the J gene lost 0 bases, with 16 bases spanning the gap. Germline V gene sequence: CDR1 SGHRS, CDR2 YFSETQ. There are 16 residues in the CDR3. CDR3 sequence: CASSSKTQEISYEQYF. The CDR3 region has the DNA TGCGCCAGCAGCTCAAAGACACAGGAAATCTCCTACGAGCAGTACTTC.

The chain recombines TRBV18 with TRBJ1-5, with D tentatively TRBD1 (6 bases). CDR3 length: 14 amino acids. Per the germline V gene, CDR1 is KGHSH and CDR2 is LQKENI. Trimming removed 3 bases from V and 2 bases from J, with 8 bases in between. CDR3 protein: CASSPEGGNQPQHF. The CDR3 bases are TGTGCCAGCTCACCCGAGGGGGGCAATCAGCCCCAGCATTTT.

In DNA, the CDR3 is TGCGCCAGCAGCTCCTGGCTGGCGGGGGGTTTGACTGCAGAGACCCAGTACTTC. Translating gives CASSSWLAGGLTAETQYF. The chain joins TRBV5-1 to TRBJ2-5; 8 bases match TRBD2. The CDR3 loop spans 18 amino acids. CDR1 and CDR2 from the germline V gene are SGHRS and YFSETQ. The trim removed 3 bases at V and 4 bases at J, leaving 17 bases unmatched.

This sequence joins TRBV7-8 and TRBJ1-2; no clear D gene. Germline V gives CDR1 SGHVS, CDR2 FQNEAQ. Deletions cut 5 bases from V and 4 bases from J, with 17 bases between. The CDR3 consists of 15 residues. CDR3 sequence: CASSPGREVVYGYTF. The DNA of the CDR3 is TGTGCCAGCAGCCCCGGGAGGGAAGTAGTCTATGGCTACACCTTC. Combining the CDR3 with reference TRBV7-8 and TRBJ1-2 gives the whole variable domain GAGVSQSPRYKVAKRGQDVALRCDPISGHVSLFWYQQALGQGPEFLTYFQNEAQLDKSGLPSDRFFAERPEGSVSTLKIQRTQQEDSAVYLCASSPGREVVYGYTFGSGTRLTVV.

The chain couples TRBV7-6 to TRBJ1-2; TRBD1 might be the D (6 bases). The CDR3 is 14 residues long. V lost 2 bases and J 8 bases, leaving 15 bases between the germline ends. Germline-derived CDR1 and CDR2 are SGHVS and FNYEAQ. This CDR3 is CASSLQGSGLGYTF. As DNA, the CDR3 is TGTGCCAGCAGCTTACAGGGGTCTGGATTAGGCTACACCTTC. Using reference TRBV7-6 and TRBJ1-2 for the parts outside the CDR3, the full variable domain is GAGVSQSPRYKVTKRGQDVALRCDPISGHVSLYWYRQALGQGPEFLTYFNYEAQQDKSGLPNDRFSAERPEGSISTLTIQRTEQRDSAMYRCASSLQGSGLGYTFGSGTRLTVV.

A single count supports this clone. The chain combines TRBV7-3 with TRBJ2-2; D is unresolved. Trimming cost V 5 bases and J 4 bases, with 8 bases left between them. The CDR3 covers 13 residues. Looked up from germline, CDR1 is SGHTA and CDR2 is FQGTGA. CDR3 residues: CASSRGGTGELFF. In DNA, the CDR3 is TGTGCCAGCAGCCGAGGTGGCACCGGGGAGCTGTTTTTT.

This chain joins TRBV4-2 and TRBJ2-7; a possible D gene is TRBD1 (6 bases). There are 16 residues in the CDR3. From germline, CDR1 is LGHNA and CDR2 YNFKEQ. Trimming removed 6 bases from V and 2 bases from J, with 20 bases in between. The CDR3 DNA is TGTGCCAGCAGTCAACAGGGCAACAGGCAAACCTACGAGCAGTACTTC. Translation: CASSQQGNRQTYEQYF.

The chain has TRBV5-1 and TRBJ2-3, with 9 bases lining up with TRBD1. CDR1 SGHRS and CDR2 YFSETQ come from the germline V gene. CDR3 size: 14 residues. Germline trimming cut 4 bases from V and 4 bases from J; bases unmatched to any gene: 4. Here the CDR3 DNA reads TGCGCCAGCAGCGTACGACAGGGGGCAGATACGCAGTATTTT. Translating gives CASSVRQGADTQYF.

The V gene is TRBV7-9, the J gene TRBJ1-6; tentative D call: TRBD1 (5 bases). Germline lookup yields CDR1 SEHNR and CDR2 FQNEAQ (reference sequence). Trimming cost V 1 base and J 8 bases, with 12 bases left between them. This CDR3 contains 15 residues. The CDR3: CASSLGAGPDSPLHF. DNA for the CDR3: TGTGCCAGCAGCTTAGGGGCGGGGCCCGATTCACCCCTCCACTTT.

The chain uses TRBV4-3 and TRBJ2-7, with a possible D match to TRBD2 (5 bases). The germline V and J ends were trimmed by 0 bases and 4 bases, with 13 bases remaining between them. Germline V gives CDR1 LGHNA, CDR2 YSLEER. This CDR3 region has 15 residues. Here the CDR3 reads CASSQDVGVWYEQYF. The DNA for the CDR3 is TGCGCCAGCAGCCAAGATGTCGGGGTTTGGTACGAGCAGTACTTC.

This chain uses TRBV7-6 with TRBJ2-3, with 7 bases that match TRBD2. The CDR3 runs 15 residues. Unmatched junction bases numbered 5, after V lost 4 bases and J lost 1 base. Germline CDR1 is SGHVS and CDR2 is FNYEAQ. This CDR3 reads CASSSSGGRTDTQYF. The CDR3 DNA follows: TGTGCCAGCAGCTCGTCGGGGGGACGCACAGATACGCAGTATTTT.

The genes are TRBV7-9 and TRBJ2-7; a weak D match, TRBD1 (6 bases). V was cut by 3 bases and J by 4 bases, with 13 bases left in between. Per germline, CDR1 SEHNR and CDR2 FQNEAQ (reference sequence). CDR3 length: 14 amino acids. The CDR3 is CASSFMGAGYEQYF. The CDR3 DNA follows: TGTGCCAGCAGCTTTATGGGGGCCGGGTACGAGCAGTACTTC.

In its sample, this clone was seen once. The V call is TRBV18, the J call TRBJ2-7; D is possibly TRBD1 (5 bases). Looked up from germline, CDR1 is KGHSH and CDR2 is LQKENI. There are 14 residues in the CDR3. V was cut by 3 bases and J by 0 bases, with 9 bases left in between. The DNA of the CDR3 is TGTGCCAGCTCACCGACAGATACCTCCTACGAGCAGTACTTC. This encodes CASSPTDTSYEQYF.

The chain carries TRBV6-1 and TRBJ2-1, with D perhaps TRBD2 (6 bases). V lost 3 bases, J lost 3 bases, and 15 bases lay in between. Germline V gene sequence: CDR1 MNHNS, CDR2 SASEGT. The CDR3 has 16 amino acids. CDR3 residues: CASSDVSGFIYNEQFF. In DNA form, the CDR3 reads TGTGCCAGCAGTGATGTTAGCGGTTTTATCTACAATGAGCAGTTCTTC.

V gene TRBV7-2 combines with J gene TRBJ1-5; perhaps TRBD1 as D (6 bases). The CDR3 loop spans 16 amino acids. Trimming took 5 bases from V and 2 from J, leaving 16 bases between them. Germline V lookup: CDR1 SGHTA, CDR2 FQGNSA. CDR3 sequence reads: CASSTQGPFGNQPQHF. Here the CDR3 DNA reads TGTGCCAGCAGCACACAGGGACCCTTCGGCAATCAGCCCCAGCATTTT.

The rearrangement links TRBV2 to TRBJ1-2, with 7 bases aligning to TRBD1. The CDR3 length is 15 residues. Germline CDR1 SNHLY, CDR2 FYNNEI. V dropped 5 bases and J dropped 6; count of bases not matched to a gene: 12. CDR3 sequence reads: CASSTRQGGSDGYTF. As DNA, the CDR3 is TGTGCCAGCAGTACACGACAGGGTGGGTCCGATGGCTACACCTTC.

The chain recombines TRBV18 with TRBJ2-1; unclear D gene. Germline CDR1 KGHSH, CDR2 LQKENI. V dropped 10 bases and J dropped 1 base, with 11 bases sitting between them. The CDR3 sequence is 13 residues long. This CDR3 is CATHPESYNEQFF. Here the CDR3 DNA reads TGTGCCACCCACCCGGAGTCCTACAATGAGCAGTTCTTC.

The genes are TRBV5-1 and TRBJ2-2; the D gene is possibly TRBD2 (6 bases). Germline V gives CDR1 SGHRS, CDR2 YFSETQ. The length of the CDR3 is 13 residues. Trimming took off 3 bases at V and 10 bases at J, with 13 bases between the two ends. CDR3 in DNA: TGCGCCAGCAGCTATGGCGGGACCCTGGAGCTGTTTTTT. The encoded protein is CASSYGGTLELFF.

This rearrangement joins TRBV30 to TRBJ2-7, with 9 bases that match TRBD1. Germline values: CDR1 GTSNPN, CDR2 SVGIG (reference sequence). Trimming took 0 bases from V and 5 from J; bases not matched to a gene: 17. The CDR3 spans 18 residues. In nucleotides, the CDR3 is TGTGCCTGGAGTGTGAACAGGGGGCGACCCAAAATGTTGGACGAGCAGTACTTC. It translates to CAWSVNRGRPKMLDEQYF.

The chain has TRBV20-1 and TRBJ2-1; D call uncertain. Trimming stripped 7 bases from V and 3 bases from J, with 4 bases between. Germline V gives CDR1 DFQATT, CDR2 SNEGSKA (reference sequence). The CDR3 runs 10 residues. The CDR3 region is CSVYYNEQFF. CDR3 DNA sequence: TGCAGTGTTTACTACAATGAGCAGTTCTTC.

The rearrangement joins TRBV6-5 to TRBJ2-1; D remains unclear. Between the trimmed V and J ends, which lost 6 bases and 2 bases, there was a span of 5 bases. This CDR3 has 12 amino acids. CDR1 MNHEY and CDR2 SVGAGI come from the germline V gene. CDR3 DNA: TGTGCCAGCAGCCCTACCTACAATGAGCAGTTCTTC. Protein: CASSPTYNEQFF.